The entry that follows covers one T cell receptor beta chain sequence. Its antigen remains unidentified. No much larger clone is present one base from it, and per-base qualities are unavailable. The record originates from a study of long-term antiretroviral therapy in people with HIV (dated by TCRdb to between 2021 and 2023). Regarding the study in general: The earliest samples were collected about a decade before the 2015 WHO recommendation for immediate ART, when ART was typically delayed until CD4 counts fell. About a third of the roughly 30 participants with HIV were female. The cohort contributed about 200 cryopreserved PBMC samples from around 33 adults with confirmed HIV infection, collected serially over a mean of 6 years (range 1-12). No cross-contamination during QIAcube processing was shown when test extractions of a monoclonal T-cell line were performed alongside about 33 polyclonal samples. Whether ART initiation and durable HIV suppression were associated with changes in peripheral blood TRB repertoire composition and diversity was tested in a retrospective serial study.

To be included, a participant needed at least one PBMC sample from before ART initiation plus at least two post-ART samples. Every participant with HIV received treatment in the United States of America. Cryopreserved samples of roughly 0.85-11 million PBMC were thawed and washed before DNA extraction. At the time of the earliest PBMC sample, participants with HIV were aged between about 20 and 54 years. PBMC samples from each participant spanned 1-4 timepoints before ART initiation and 2-8 timepoints after ART initiation, with a median of 7 samples. Serial HIV viral load, CD4+ T-cell count, ART history and demographic data were obtained for every participant. A Qiagen kit on a QIAcube was used to extract genomic DNA from unsorted PBMC, with samples processed in batches of 12. The junction carries 13 bases between V and J, which are trimmed by 3 bases and 4 bases respectively. Counted from cysteine to phenylalanine, this CDR3 has 15 amino acids. The sequence is cut down to CDR3 DNA, 45 bases in frame from base 1. Looking up the germline V gene yields CDR1 SQVTM and CDR2 ANQGSEA.

Sequencing of the TRB variable region was done with the immunoSEQ hsTCRB v3.0 assay at survey level resolution. The target sequencing depth for TRB was roughly 40,000-50,000 T-cell genomes per sample. Pooled TRB libraries were sequenced on an Illumina MiSeq with a v3 150-cycle kit. The paper's processing steps were these. Analysis of repertoires was carried out in R inside a reproducible Nextflow workflow spanning QC, data transformation and analysis. LymphoSeq2, an R package for exploring AIRR-Seq data, was used to implement the custom analyses. Four samples that yielded fewer than 5000 total TRB sequences were excluded, so that around 190 HIV repertoires were analyzed. Of the 180 to 200 retained HIV repertoires, some 60 were collected before and more than 120 after ART initiation. Repertoires were downsampled to 5000 TRB nucleotide sequences, and summary statistics were averaged over 100 downsampling iterations. TRB sequences were retained for analysis only if CDR3 regions of at least seven amino acids were present. Diversity was assessed using a clonality score derived from Shannon entropy and using the Gini coefficient. Repertoire networks linked the top 5000 CDR3 amino acid sequences whenever two sequences differed by an edit distance of one. GLIPH2 predicted antigen specificity groups and MHC restriction for TRB CDR3 amino acid sequences. To flag known CMV, EBV, HIV or tissue antigen associations, CDR3 amino acid sequences were matched against VDJdb and McPAS-TCR. Pre-ART, post-ART and control groups were compared with Wilcoxon signed-rank tests and Holm-Bonferroni correction. Not all clones reach the TCRdb copy of this immuneACCESS table, which keeps in-frame sequences only. Checked studies attribute under half of the gap to unresolved V genes and leave the rest unexplained. V, J and clone size were drawn from that table, and D and trimming were deduced from the DNA. The sample yields 20,000 to 25,000 clones; over 75% were counted once. The top ten clonotypes cover around 8.6% of the sample.

Beyond this particular receptor, the publication reports: Because pre-ART samples had limited cell numbers, profiling was done on unsorted PBMC rather than on sorted CD4+ and CD8+ T cells. Inferences about post-ART repertoire changes were limited because no data were available on ART adherence, viral resistance or therapy changes. The repertoire was dominated across all time points by expanded TRB clones identified before ART initiation, although this dominance was seen to fluctuate and to decrease in many PLHIV after ART. The samples span the years 2004 to 2017, and the ART regimens used may be less effective than current regimens. Owing to limited PBMC availability, only the TCR beta chain was sequenced, without alpha chain pairing. Narrower CDR3 length ranges were observed in HIV repertoires than in controls, and an antigen-experienced repertoire with only a slight naive shift after ART was suggested by the network structure. ART initiation was associated with a significant increase in TRB diversity, but diversity stayed significantly below transplant donor controls even after long-term ART.

This TCR was sampled from a man younger than 30 with HIV. The chain couples TRBV29-1 to TRBJ2-6; the D gene lacks a confident call. The input for sequencing was unsorted PBMCs, taken 0.2 years before starting antiretroviral therapy. The CDR3 protein is CSVDDFDSGANVLTF. In nucleotide form, the sequence is TGCAGCGTTGATGATTTTGATTCGGGGGCCAACGTCCTGACTTTC.